The rows below give T cell receptor beta chains drawn from one sample of a study of T cells after yellow fever vaccination. TCRdb itself ran the 5' RACE reads through MiXCR, one entry per CDR3 protein. The table shows about 300,000 distinct CDR3 sequences, with about 6.9% occurring only once. Sequences were derived from PBMCs, sampled roughly 45 days after the first yellow fever vaccination. Every receptor here comes from a man younger than 35 who received the YFV17D yellow fever vaccine. CDR3s include the opening cysteine and the closing phenylalanine or tryptophan. Each record gives: clone size, J gene, CDR3 length, V gene, D gene, CDR3 protein, CDR3 DNA. A D gene is named only where the DNA matches it firmly. Expanded clones are given a class, and other clones once, few, many or no size at all.

>many|TRBJ2-1|15|TRBV2|TRBD1
CASKVGQGAYNEQFF
TGTGCCAGCAAGGTCGGACAGGGAGCCTACAATGAGCAGTTCTTC
>NA|TRBJ1-4|14|TRBV4-1|NA
CASSPGESFEKLFF
TGCGCCAGCAGCCCCGGGGAGAGCTTTGAAAAACTGTTTTTT
>few|TRBJ1-5|17|TRBV5-1|NA
CASSLYRDEGWNQPQHF
TGCGCCAGCAGCTTGTACAGGGATGAAGGGTGGAATCAGCCCCAGCATTTT
>many|TRBJ1-5|14|TRBV6-1|TRBD1
CASSKLQGNQPQHF
TGTGCCAGCAGTAAACTACAGGGGAATCAGCCCCAGCATTTT
>NA|TRBJ2-3|13|TRBV7-8|TRBD2
CASSPGTSNTQYF
TGTGCCAGCAGCCCTGGGACTAGCAATACGCAGTATTTT
>few|TRBJ1-3|14|TRBV29-1|NA
CSVVQGTPGNTIYF
TGCAGCGTTGTGCAGGGAACTCCTGGAAACACCATATATTTT
>many|TRBJ2-3|14|TRBV18|TRBD1
CASSPGTGGDTQYF
TGTGCCAGCTCACCCGGGACAGGGGGAGATACGCAGTATTTT
>many|TRBJ1-1|11|TRBV27|TRBD1
CASNRGTEAFF
TGTGCCAGCAACAGGGGCACTGAAGCTTTCTTT
>NA|TRBJ2-1|11|TRBV6-2/TRBV6-3|NA
CASSPGQEQFF
TGTGCCAGCAGTCCCGGGCAAGAGCAGTTCTTC
>few|TRBJ1-1|12|TRBV6-5|NA
CASSYAAGVAFF
TGTGCCAGCAGTTACGCTGCGGGTGTGGCTTTCTTT
>few|TRBJ1-4|13|TRBV20-1|TRBD1
CSADDRDYEKLFF
TGCAGTGCGGACGACAGGGATTATGAAAAACTGTTTTTT
>NA|TRBJ2-5|17|TRBV7-9|NA
CASSPSGTLRLGETQYF
TGTGCCAGCAGCCCAAGTGGGACTCTCCGGTTGGGAGAGACCCAGTACTTC
>many|TRBJ2-2|15|TRBV5-1|NA
CASSLVPGNTGELFF
TGCGCCAGCAGCTTGGTGCCAGGGAACACCGGGGAGCTGTTTTTT
>few|TRBJ2-5|14|TRBV6-5|NA
CASSLQGSSETQYF
TGTGCCAGCAGTTTACAGGGATCGTCGGAGACCCAGTACTTC
>few|TRBJ1-5|15|TRBV5-1|NA
CASSLGTHSNQPQHF
TGCGCCAGCAGCCTTGGAACTCATAGCAATCAGCCCCAGCATTTT
>NA|TRBJ2-7|14|TRBV5-6|TRBD1
CASSFLDRGAEQYF
TGTGCCAGCAGCTTTTTGGACAGGGGAGCTGAGCAGTACTTC
>few|TRBJ2-5|14|TRBV5-4|TRBD1
CASSTTGAWETQYF
TGTGCCAGCAGCACTACAGGGGCTTGGGAGACCCAGTACTTC
>few|TRBJ2-1|12|TRBV12-3/TRBV12-4|TRBD2
CASSSPGGEQFF
TGTGCCAGCAGTTCTCCGGGAGGTGAGCAGTTCTTC
>NA|TRBJ2-1|17|TRBV27|TRBD2
CASSLSGPGGKYNEQFF
TGTGCCAGCAGTTTATCGGGACCGGGGGGAAAATACAATGAGCAGTTCTTC
>many|TRBJ2-5|15|TRBV6-1|NA
CASQGYRGGQETQYF
TGTGCCAGCCAGGGTTATAGGGGGGGCCAAGAGACCCAGTACTTC
>few|TRBJ2-3|14|TRBV14|NA
CASSHWDRTDTQYF
TGTGCCAGCAGCCATTGGGACCGCACAGATACGCAGTATTTT
>few|TRBJ1-2|14|TRBV20-1|NA
CSARLTGWGYGYTF
TGCAGTGCTAGACTTACAGGGTGGGGGTATGGCTACACCTTC
>NA|TRBJ2-6|11|TRBV20-1|NA
CSAPGPNVLTF
TGCAGTGCCCCGGGACCCAACGTCCTGACTTTC
>few|TRBJ2-1|12|TRBV4-2|TRBD2
CASSGGRNEQFF
TGTGCCAGCTCGGGGGGGCGCAATGAGCAGTTCTTC
>few|TRBJ1-1|10|TRBV6-6|NA
CASGLYEAFF
TGTGCCAGCGGCTTATATGAAGCTTTCTTT
>few|TRBJ1-4|16|TRBV7-9|NA
CASSLAGGATNEKLFF
TGTGCCAGCAGCTTAGCGGGGGGAGCAACTAATGAAAAACTGTTTTTT
>many|TRBJ2-2|15|TRBV12-3/TRBV12-4|NA
CASRWTNANTGELFF
TGTGCCAGCAGATGGACTAACGCGAACACCGGGGAGCTGTTTTTT
>NA|TRBJ2-5|14|TRBV5-4|TRBD2
CASSTPGGGETQYF
TGTGCCAGCAGCACCCCGGGGGGAGGAGAGACCCAGTACTTC
>NA|TRBJ1-2|13|TRBV29-1|TRBD1
CSVDGTEGYGSTF
TGCAGCGTTGATGGGACAGAAGGCTATGGCTCCACCTTC
>few|TRBJ1-6|14|TRBV12-3/TRBV12-4|NA
CASSWGAGDSPLHF
TGTGCCAGCAGTTGGGGGGCAGGGGATTCACCCCTCCACTTT
>NA|TRBJ2-4|15|TRBV7-2|NA
CASSLGSVGGNIQYF
TGTGCCAGCAGCTTAGGAAGCGTGGGAGGAAACATTCAGTACTTC
>few|TRBJ1-3|16|TRBV4-3|NA
CASSLTFQGSGNTIYF
TGCGCCAGCAGCCTCACCTTTCAGGGTTCTGGAAACACCATATATTTT
>NA|TRBJ1-1|14|TRBV9|NA
CASSVSGSNTEAFF
TGTGCCAGCAGCGTATCAGGTTCGAACACTGAAGCTTTCTTT
>NA|TRBJ2-3|15|TRBV6-5|NA
CASSYSRQVTDTQYF
TGTGCCAGCAGTTACTCGAGGCAGGTCACAGATACGCAGTATTTT
>NA|TRBJ2-7|12|TRBV11-2|NA
CASSPAGGQQYF
TGTGCCAGCAGCCCGGCGGGTGGTCAGCAGTACTTC
>NA|TRBJ2-3|11|TRBV20-1|NA
CSASLRDTQYF
TGCAGTGCTAGTCTCCGGGACACGCAGTATTTT
>many|TRBJ2-1|13|TRBV12-3/TRBV12-4|NA
CASSLEGYNEQFF
TGTGCCAGCAGCTTAGAAGGGTACAATGAGCAGTTCTTC
>NA|TRBJ1-1|14|TRBV12-3/TRBV12-4|TRBD1
CASSPQGPRSEAFF
TGTGCCAGCAGTCCACAGGGGCCCAGGTCTGAAGCTTTCTTT
>few|TRBJ2-1|15|TRBV12-3/TRBV12-4|NA
CASSRPSQGGGKQFF
TGTGCCAGCAGCCGTCCGAGTCAGGGGGGAGGCAAGCAGTTCTTC
>few|TRBJ2-5|16|TRBV6-2/TRBV6-3|NA
CASSYVRTEGFETQYF
TGTGCCAGCAGTTACGTCCGGACAGAGGGATTCGAGACCCAGTACTTC
>NA|TRBJ2-7|17|TRBV13|TRBD2
CASSLWGGTASSYEQYF
TGTGCCAGCAGCTTGTGGGGGGGGACGGCTAGCTCCTACGAGCAGTACTTC
>NA|TRBJ2-4|15|TRBV11-2|NA
CASSSLGGSKNIQYF
TGTGCCAGCAGCTCTCTGGGGGGATCCAAAAACATTCAGTACTTC